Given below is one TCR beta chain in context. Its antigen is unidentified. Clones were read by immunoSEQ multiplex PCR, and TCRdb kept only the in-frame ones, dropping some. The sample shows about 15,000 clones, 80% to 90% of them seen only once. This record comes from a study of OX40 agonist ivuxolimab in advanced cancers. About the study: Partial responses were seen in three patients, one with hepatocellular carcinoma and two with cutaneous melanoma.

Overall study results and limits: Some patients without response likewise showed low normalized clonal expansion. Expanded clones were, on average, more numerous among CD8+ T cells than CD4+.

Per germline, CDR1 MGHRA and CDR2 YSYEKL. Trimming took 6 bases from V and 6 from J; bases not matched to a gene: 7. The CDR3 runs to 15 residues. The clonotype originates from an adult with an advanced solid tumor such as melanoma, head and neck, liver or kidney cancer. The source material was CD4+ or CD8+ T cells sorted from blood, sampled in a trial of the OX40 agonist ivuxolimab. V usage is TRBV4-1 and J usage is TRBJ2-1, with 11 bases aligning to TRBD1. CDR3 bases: TGCGCCAGCAGACCCCCGGGACAGGGGGGCAATGAGCAGTTCTTC. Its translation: CASRPPGQGGNEQFF.